The source of this TCR beta chain is a study of blood T cell repertoires in COVID-19. Sequencing was performed with immunoSEQ multiplex PCR; in TCRdb, only in-frame clones are kept and a portion is missing. The table has roughly 260,000 clones, approximately 86% seen once. Grouping used clinical history reported by participants in a survey and questionnaire. The CDR3 has 13 amino acids. The germline V gene has CDR1 SQVTM and CDR2 ANQGSEA. The V gene end was trimmed by 4 bases and the J gene end by 2 bases; junction bases not matched to a gene: 2. Sequencing was performed on PBMCs or T cells enriched from blood (not recorded which). This chain joins TRBV29-1 and TRBJ2-5; 9 positions agree with TRBD1. The clonotype originates from a young woman who had recovered from COVID-19. The CDR3, as DNA: TGCAGCGTTGGGGGGACAGGGCAAGAGACCCAGTACTTC. Its translation: CSVGGTGQETQYF.